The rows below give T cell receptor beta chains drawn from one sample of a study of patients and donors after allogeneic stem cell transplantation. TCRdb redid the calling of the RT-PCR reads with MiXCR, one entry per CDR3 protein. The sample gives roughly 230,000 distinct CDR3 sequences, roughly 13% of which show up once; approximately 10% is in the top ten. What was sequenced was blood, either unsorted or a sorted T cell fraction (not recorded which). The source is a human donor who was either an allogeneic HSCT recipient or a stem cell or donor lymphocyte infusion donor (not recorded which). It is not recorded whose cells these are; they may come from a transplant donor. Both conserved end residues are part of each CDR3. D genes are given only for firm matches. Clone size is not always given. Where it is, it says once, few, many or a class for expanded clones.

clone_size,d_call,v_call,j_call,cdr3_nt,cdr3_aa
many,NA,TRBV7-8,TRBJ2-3,TGTGCCAGCAGCTCCTTTAGACAAGTCCGGACAGATACGCAGTATTTT,CASSSFRQVRTDTQYF
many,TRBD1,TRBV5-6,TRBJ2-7,TGTGCCAGCAGCATGGGACAGCAATACGAGCAGTACTTC,CASSMGQQYEQYF
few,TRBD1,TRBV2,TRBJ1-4,TGTGCCAGCAGGGGACAGGGGAATGAAAAACTGTTTTTT,CASRGQGNEKLFF
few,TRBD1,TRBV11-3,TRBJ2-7,TGTGCCAGCAGCTCGGCGACAGGGTACTACGAGCAGTACTTC,CASSSATGYYEQYF
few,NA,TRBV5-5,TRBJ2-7,TGTGCCAGCAGCTTGGCCGACGTCGGCGAGCAGTACTTC,CASSLADVGEQYF
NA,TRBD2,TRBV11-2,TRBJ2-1,TGTGCCAGCAGCTTAGTGACTAGCGGGACCCGGGGTCCCTACAATGAGCAGTTCTTC,CASSLVTSGTRGPYNEQFF
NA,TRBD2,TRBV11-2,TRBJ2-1,TGTGCCAGCACCCGGACCTTGGGGGGGGGTGAGCAGTTCTTC,CASTRTLGGGEQFF
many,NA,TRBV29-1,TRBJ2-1,TGCAGCGCGGACCTCTTTGATGAGCAGTTCTTC,CSADLFDEQFF
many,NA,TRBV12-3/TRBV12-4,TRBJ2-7,TGTGCCAGCGGACAGTCTAGCTCCTACGAGCAGTACTTC,CASGQSSSYEQYF
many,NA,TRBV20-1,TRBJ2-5,TGCAGTGCTAGACCATCGGCGAAGACCCAGTACTTC,CSARPSAKTQYF
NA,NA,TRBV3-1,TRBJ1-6,TGTGCCAGCAGCCAAGGGCAAGGTCGACCCCTCCACTTT,CASSQGQGRPLHF
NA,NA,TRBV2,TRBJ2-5,TGTGCCAGCAGTGAAGCACGGGTGGGAGGAGAGACCCAGTACTTC,CASSEARVGGETQYF
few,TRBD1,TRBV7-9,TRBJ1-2,TGTGCCAGCAGCTCCCCCAAGGGACAGAACTATGGCTACACCTTC,CASSSPKGQNYGYTF
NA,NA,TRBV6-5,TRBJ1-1,TGTGCCAGCAGTTATTCAGGGGTAGGCACTGAAGCTTTCTTT,CASSYSGVGTEAFF
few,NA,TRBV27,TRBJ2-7,TGTGCCAGCAGTTTAATCGGGGGCCAGAGCGAGCAGTACTTC,CASSLIGGQSEQYF
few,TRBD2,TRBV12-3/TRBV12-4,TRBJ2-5,TGTGCCAGCAGCCAGACTAGCGAGACCCAGTACTTC,CASSQTSETQYF
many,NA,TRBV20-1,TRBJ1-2,TGCAGTGCTAGAAGGCGGACAAATGGCTACACCTTC,CSARRRTNGYTF
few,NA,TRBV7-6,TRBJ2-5,TGTGCCAGCAGCTTGAGGGCTGCGCTGTCGGAAGAGACCCAGTACTTC,CASSLRAALSEETQYF
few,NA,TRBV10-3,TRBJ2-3,TGTGCCATTCGCCCCACACAGAACACAGATACGCAGTATTTT,CAIRPTQNTDTQYF
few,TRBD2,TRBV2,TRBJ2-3,TGTGCCAGCAGTGAATTGACTAGCGGGGGAACGCAGTATTTT,CASSELTSGGTQYF
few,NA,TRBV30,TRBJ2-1,TGTGCCTGGCACGCGGGATTCGACGAGCAGTTCTTC,CAWHAGFDEQFF
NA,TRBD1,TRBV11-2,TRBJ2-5,TGTGCCAGCAGCTTAGATAGGCAGGGGGATTCCGCCAGGGAGACCCAGTACTTC,CASSLDRQGDSARETQYF
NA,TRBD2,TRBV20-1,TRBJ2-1,TGCAGTGCTGAGACTAGCGGGGGGTCTAGCTCCTACAATGAGCAGTTCTTC,CSAETSGGSSSYNEQFF
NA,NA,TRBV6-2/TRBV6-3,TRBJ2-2,TGTGCCAGCGGAACCTACAAGTTGGCCACCGGGGAGCTGTTTTTT,CASGTYKLATGELFF
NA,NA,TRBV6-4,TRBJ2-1,TGTGCCAGCAGTGACTCGAGTAGGGTCTCCTACCATGAGCAGTTCTTC,CASSDSSRVSYHEQFF
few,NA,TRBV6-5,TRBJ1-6,TGTGCCAGCAGTTACGGACAGTATAATTCACCCCTCCACTTT,CASSYGQYNSPLHF
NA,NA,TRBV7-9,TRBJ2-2,TGTGCCAGCAGGTACGACAGAACGAACACCGGGGAGCTGTTTTTT,CASRYDRTNTGELFF
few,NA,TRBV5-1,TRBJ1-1,TGCGCCAGCAGCTTGGCGTCAGGACTCATGAACACTGAAGCTTTCTTT,CASSLASGLMNTEAFF
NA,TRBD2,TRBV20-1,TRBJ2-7,TGCAGTGCTAGAACCCCCAGACGGGAGGGGAAATCCTACGAGCAGTACTTC,CSARTPRREGKSYEQYF
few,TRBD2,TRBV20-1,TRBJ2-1,TGCAGTGCTCCCGTTCTTCGTGGCGGGAGGACCTACAATGAGCAGTTCTTC,CSAPVLRGGRTYNEQFF
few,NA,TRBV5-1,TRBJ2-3,TGCGCCAGCAGCATAACAGGTAACCCCACAGATACGCAGTATTTT,CASSITGNPTDTQYF
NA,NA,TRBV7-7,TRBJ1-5,TGTGCTAGCAGCGATAGGACAGTTAGCAATCAGCCCCAGCATTTT,CASSDRTVSNQPQHF
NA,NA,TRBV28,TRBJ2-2,TGTGCCAGCATCGGCTCCACCGGGGAGCTGTTTTTT,CASIGSTGELFF
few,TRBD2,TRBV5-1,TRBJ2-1,TGCGCCAGCAGCCCCAAAGCGGGAGGCTCCTACAATGAGCAGTTCTTC,CASSPKAGGSYNEQFF
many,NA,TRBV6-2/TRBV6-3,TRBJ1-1,TGTGCCAGCATGGAGGGAACCACTGAAGCTTTCTTT,CASMEGTTEAFF